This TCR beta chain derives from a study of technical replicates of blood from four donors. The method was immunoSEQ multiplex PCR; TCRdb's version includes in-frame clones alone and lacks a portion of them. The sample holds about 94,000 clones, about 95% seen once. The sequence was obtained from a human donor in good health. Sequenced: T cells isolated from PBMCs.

The CDR3 DNA reads TGTGCCAGCAGTGGGGACCGGGGGTCCTACGAGCAGTACTTC. Protein: CASSGDRGSYEQYF. The V gene is TRBV2, the J gene TRBJ2-7; possibly TRBD2 for D (6 bases). V dropped 4 bases and J dropped 1 base, with 11 bases sitting between them. The CDR3 length is 14 residues. In germline, CDR1 is SNHLY, CDR2 FYNNEI.